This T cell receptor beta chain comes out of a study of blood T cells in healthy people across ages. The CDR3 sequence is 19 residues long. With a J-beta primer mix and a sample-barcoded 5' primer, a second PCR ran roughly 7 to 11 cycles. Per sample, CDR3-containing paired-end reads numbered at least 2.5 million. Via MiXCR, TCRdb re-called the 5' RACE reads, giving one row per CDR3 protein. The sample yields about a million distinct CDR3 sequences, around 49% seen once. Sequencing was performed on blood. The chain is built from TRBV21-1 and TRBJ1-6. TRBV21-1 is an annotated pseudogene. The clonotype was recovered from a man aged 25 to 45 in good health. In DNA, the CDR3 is TGTGCCAGCAGTAAGAACTATACCTGGCAGAGCTCCTATAATTCACCCCTCCACTTT. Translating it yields CASSKNYTWQSSYNSPLHF.